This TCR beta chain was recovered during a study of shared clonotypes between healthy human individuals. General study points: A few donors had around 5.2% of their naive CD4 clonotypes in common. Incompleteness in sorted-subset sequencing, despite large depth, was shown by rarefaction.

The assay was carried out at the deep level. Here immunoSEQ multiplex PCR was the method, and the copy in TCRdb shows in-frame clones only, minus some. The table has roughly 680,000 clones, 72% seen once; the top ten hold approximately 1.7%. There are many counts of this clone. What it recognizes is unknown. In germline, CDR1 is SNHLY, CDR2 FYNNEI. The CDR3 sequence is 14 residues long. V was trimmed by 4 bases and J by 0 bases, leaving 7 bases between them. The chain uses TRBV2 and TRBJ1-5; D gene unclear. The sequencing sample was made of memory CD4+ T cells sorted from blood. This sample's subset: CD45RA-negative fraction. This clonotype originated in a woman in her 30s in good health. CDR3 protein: CASSVEYSNQPQHF. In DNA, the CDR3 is TGTGCCAGCAGTGTGGAGTATAGCAATCAGCCCCAGCATTTT.